A selection of T cell receptor beta chains follows, all from one sample in a study of human T cells and chemical hapten exposure. TCRdb recomputed calls from the RACE reads with MiXCR, one row per CDR3 protein. The table lists 200,000 to 300,000 distinct CDR3 sequences, about 9.4% of them singletons. The sequencing used whole blood, collected in connection with sensitization to the hapten diphenylcyclopropenone (DPC). The source of these receptors is a woman aged 40 to 55 with alopecia areata. Some clones in this sample may be carry-over from other donors' samples. The CDR3 runs from the conserved cysteine through the conserved F or W. The D gene is left open where the match is weak. Rows give clone size only sometimes, using once, few, many, or a class for an expanded clone.

>few|TRBJ2-3|.|TRBV5-4|17
CASSLRKASRNTDTQYF
TGTGCCAGCAGCTTACGGAAGGCTAGCCGGAACACAGATACGCAGTATTTT
>many|TRBJ2-2|.|TRBV6-2/TRBV6-3|13
CASSPTPTGELFF
TGTGCCAGCAGCCCGACGCCCACCGGGGAGCTGTTTTTT
>many|TRBJ2-3|.|TRBV12-3/TRBV12-4|16
CASSGGYRIGADTQYF
TGTGCCAGCAGTGGGGGATACAGGATAGGCGCAGATACGCAGTATTTT
>many|TRBJ2-1|.|TRBV6-2/TRBV6-3|13
CASSYASSNEQFF
TGTGCCAGCAGTTACGCCAGCTCCAATGAGCAGTTCTTC
>few|TRBJ2-7|.|TRBV27|16
CASSLSTRGDVYEQYF
TGTGCCAGCAGTTTATCGACTCGTGGGGATGTCTACGAGCAGTACTTC
>many|TRBJ2-1|.|TRBV7-9|14
CASSLMPHYNEQFF
TGTGCCAGCAGCTTAATGCCACACTACAATGAGCAGTTCTTC
>.|TRBJ2-3|.|TRBV28|16
CASSLVQAPSTDTQYF
TGTGCCAGCAGTTTAGTACAGGCCCCTAGCACAGATACGCAGTATTTT
>few|TRBJ2-7|.|TRBV28|14
CASTPRRSLVEQYF
TGTGCCAGCACCCCTCGCCGCTCCCTAGTGGAGCAGTACTTC
>few|TRBJ2-6|.|TRBV9|13
CASSALGANVLTF
TGTGCCAGCAGCGCTCTTGGGGCCAACGTCCTGACTTTC
>.|TRBJ1-1|.|TRBV12-3/TRBV12-4|16
CASSLALGGSGTEAFF
TGTGCCAGCAGTTTAGCTCTTGGGGGAAGCGGCACTGAAGCTTTCTTT
>.|TRBJ2-2|TRBD2|TRBV11-1|17
CASSDGLAGTNTGELFF
TGTGCCAGCAGCGACGGGCTAGCGGGCACGAACACCGGGGAGCTGTTTTTT
>.|TRBJ2-7|TRBD1|TRBV6-2/TRBV6-3|13
CASNGQGRYEQYF
TGTGCCAGCAACGGACAGGGGAGGTACGAGCAGTACTTC
>few|TRBJ2-2|.|TRBV5-1|15
CASSLTPKNTGELFF
TGCGCCAGCAGCTTGACACCGAAGAACACCGGGGAGCTGTTTTTT